This TCR beta chain comes out of a study of regulatory T cells in long-lasting Graves disease. Overall study: Antithyroid drugs had been taken by newly diagnosed Graves' patients for under 3 months. The study, taken as a whole, reports: Patients with persistent disease showed a bias toward TRBV28, TRBJ1-2 and TRBJ2-5.

CDR3 length equals 16 residues. Trimming pared 2 bases from V and 0 bases from J, leaving 13 bases between. Germline V gene data show CDR1 as SEHNR and CDR2 as FQNEAQ (reference sequence). Time point: newly diagnosed GD, antithyroid drugs for less than 3 months. The TCR library was made from RNA that had been extracted from PBMCs in TRIzol. TCR beta libraries were built with iRepertoire HTBI primers and Arm-PCR of CDR3 regions. In TCRdb, the multiplex PCR reads were re-called with MiXCR into one record per CDR3 protein. This table has about 470,000 distinct CDR3 sequences, under 15% appearing once. Points on this clonotype: Its antigen is undetermined.

This sample was shared with a second study, whose subject was T cells in Graves' hyperthyroidism and ophthalmopathy.

The sequence was obtained from a woman in her 30s with Graves disease. J is TRBJ1-1 and V is TRBV7-9; D call uncertain. The sequences come from peripheral blood mononuclear cells (PBMCs), collected at new diagnosis, from a patient treated with antithyroid drugs. The CDR3 sequence is CASSLSQTRVNTEAFF. Here the CDR3 DNA reads TGTGCCAGCAGCTTATCCCAGACTCGCGTGAACACTGAAGCTTTCTTT.